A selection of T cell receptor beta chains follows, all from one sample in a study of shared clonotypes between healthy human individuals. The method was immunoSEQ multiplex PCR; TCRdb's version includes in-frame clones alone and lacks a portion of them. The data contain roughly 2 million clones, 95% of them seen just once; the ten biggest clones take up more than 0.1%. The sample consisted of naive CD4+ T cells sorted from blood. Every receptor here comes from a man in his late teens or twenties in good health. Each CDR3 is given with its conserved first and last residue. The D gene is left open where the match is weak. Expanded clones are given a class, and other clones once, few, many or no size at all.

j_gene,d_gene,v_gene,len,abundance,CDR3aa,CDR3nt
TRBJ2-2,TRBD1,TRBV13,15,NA,CASSPDRDSTGELFF,TGTGCCAGCAGCCCAGACCGGGACAGCACCGGGGAGCTGTTTTTT
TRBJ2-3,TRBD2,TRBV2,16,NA,CASSEDGRARTDTQYF,TGTGCCAGCAGTGAGGACGGGAGGGCCCGCACAGATACGCAGTATTTT
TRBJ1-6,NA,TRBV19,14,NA,CASSIDGGGRTLHF,TGTGCCAGTAGTATAGATGGTGGAGGGAGGACCCTCCACTTT
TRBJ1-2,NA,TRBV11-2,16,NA,CASSPRGVGHLYGYTF,TGTGCCAGCAGCCCCCGGGGAGTCGGACACCTCTATGGCTACACCTTC
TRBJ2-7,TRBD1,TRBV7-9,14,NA,CASSLTGASYEQYF,TGTGCCAGCAGCTTGACAGGGGCTTCCTACGAGCAGTACTTC
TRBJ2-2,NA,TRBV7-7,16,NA,CATSPQGIANTGELFF,TGTGCTACATCCCCGCAGGGGATCGCGAACACCGGGGAGCTGTTTTTT
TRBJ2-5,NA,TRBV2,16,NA,CASSENRAGVQETQYF,TGTGCCAGCAGTGAAAACAGGGCGGGGGTCCAAGAGACCCAGTACTTC
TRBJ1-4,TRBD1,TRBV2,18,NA,CASRASPGTGQPNEKLFF,TGTGCCAGCAGGGCCAGTCCCGGGACAGGGCAGCCTAATGAAAAACTGTTTTTT
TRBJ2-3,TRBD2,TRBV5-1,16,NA,CASSLVASGGLDTQYF,TGCGCCAGCAGCTTGGTGGCTAGCGGGGGGTTAGATACGCAGTATTTT
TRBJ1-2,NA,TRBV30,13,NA,CAWRFGQIPFYTF,TGTGCCTGGAGGTTTGGACAGATACCTTTCTACACCTTC
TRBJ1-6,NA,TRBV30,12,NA,CAWSVQSSPLHF,TGTGCCTGGAGTGTACAGTCCTCACCCCTCCACTTT
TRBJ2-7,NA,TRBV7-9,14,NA,CASSHPDRGYEQYF,TGTGCCAGCAGCCACCCCGACCGGGGATACGAGCAGTACTTC
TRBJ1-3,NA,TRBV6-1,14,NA,CATGPGEIGNTIYF,TGTGCCACCGGACCCGGAGAGATTGGAAACACCATATATTTT
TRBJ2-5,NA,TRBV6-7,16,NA,CASSYFVGCGEETQYF,TGTGCCAGCAGTTACTTTGTAGGGTGCGGGGAAGAGACCCAGTACTTC
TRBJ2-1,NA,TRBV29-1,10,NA,CSVVANEQFF,TGCAGCGTTGTTGCGAATGAGCAGTTCTTC
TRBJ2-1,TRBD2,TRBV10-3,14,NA,CAISGSGFYNEQFF,TGTGCCATCAGTGGTAGCGGGTTTTACAATGAGCAGTTCTTC
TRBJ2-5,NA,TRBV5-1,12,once,CASSFQKETQYF,TGCGCCAGCAGCTTTCAAAAGGAGACCCAGTACTTC
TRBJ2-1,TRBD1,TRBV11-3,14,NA,CASSAGTGGNEQFF,TGTGCCAGCAGCGCCGGGACAGGGGGTAATGAGCAGTTCTTC
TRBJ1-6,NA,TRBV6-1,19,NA,CASSEAYPRGKSYNSPLHF,TGTGCCAGCAGTGAAGCCTATCCTAGGGGGAAGTCCTATAATTCACCCCTCCACTTT
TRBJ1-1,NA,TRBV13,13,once,CASSLGDSLEAFF,TGTGCCAGCAGCTTAGGAGACAGTCTTGAAGCTTTCTTT
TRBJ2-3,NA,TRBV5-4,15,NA,CASSSRREYTDTQYF,TGTGCCAGCAGCTCCCGACGGGAGTACACAGATACGCAGTATTTT
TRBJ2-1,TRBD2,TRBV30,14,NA,CAWSNPFSGRRQFF,TGTGCCTGGAGTAATCCCTTTAGCGGGAGAAGGCAGTTCTTC
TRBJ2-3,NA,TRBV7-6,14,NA,CASSFGQSTDTQYF,TGTGCCAGCAGCTTTGGACAGAGCACAGATACGCAGTATTTT
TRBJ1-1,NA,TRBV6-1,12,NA,CASSEVGQEAFF,TGTGCCAGCAGTGAAGTTGGTCAGGAAGCTTTCTTT
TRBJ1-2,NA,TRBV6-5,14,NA,CASSLSQGVDGYTF,TGTGCCAGCAGTTTATCACAGGGTGTTGATGGCTACACCTTC
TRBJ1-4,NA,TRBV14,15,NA,CASSQVDRRDEKLFF,TGTGCCAGCAGCCAAGTAGACAGGAGGGACGAAAAACTGTTTTTT
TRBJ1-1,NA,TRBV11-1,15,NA,CASSLVDEGGAEAFF,TGTGCCAGCAGCTTAGTGGACGAGGGGGGGGCTGAAGCTTTCTTT
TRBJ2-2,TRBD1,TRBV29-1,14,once,CSVSRDSGTGELFF,TGCAGCGTCAGCCGGGACAGCGGTACCGGGGAGCTGTTTTTT
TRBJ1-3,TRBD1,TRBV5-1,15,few,CASSLEGASGNTIYF,TGCGCCAGCAGCTTGGAGGGGGCCTCTGGAAACACCATATATTTT
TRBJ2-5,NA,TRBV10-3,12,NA,CAISPTGETQYF,TGTGCCATCAGTCCTACAGGGGAGACCCAGTACTTC
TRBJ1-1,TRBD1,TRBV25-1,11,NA,CATPRDRKAFF,TGTGCCACCCCCCGGGACAGAAAAGCTTTCTTT
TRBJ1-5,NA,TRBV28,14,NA,CASLDRGGSQPQHF,TGTGCCAGCTTGGACAGAGGGGGGTCTCAGCCCCAGCATTTT
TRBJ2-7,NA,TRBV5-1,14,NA,CASSLEWQSYEQYF,TGCGCCAGCAGCTTGGAGTGGCAGAGCTACGAGCAGTACTTC
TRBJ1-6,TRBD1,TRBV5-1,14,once,CASSLGQGNSPLHF,TGCGCCAGCAGCCTGGGACAGGGAAATTCACCCCTCCACTTT
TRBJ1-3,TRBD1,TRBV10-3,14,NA,CAIRGGQAGNTIYF,TGTGCCATCAGGGGCGGACAGGCTGGAAACACCATATATTTT
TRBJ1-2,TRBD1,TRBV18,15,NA,CASSPGAGGNYGYTF,TGTGCCAGCTCACCCGGGGCAGGGGGCAACTATGGCTACACCTTC
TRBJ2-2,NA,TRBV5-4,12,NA,CASSQVSGELFF,TGTGCCAGCAGCCAAGTGAGCGGGGAGCTGTTTTTT
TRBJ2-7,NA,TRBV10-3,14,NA,CAISDGASSYEQYF,TGTGCCATCAGTGACGGAGCTAGCTCCTACGAGCAGTACTTC
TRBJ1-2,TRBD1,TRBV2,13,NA,CASSMTGDYGYTF,TGTGCCAGCAGTATGACAGGGGACTATGGCTACACCTTC
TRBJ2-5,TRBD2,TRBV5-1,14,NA,CASSSGTSIETQYF,TGCGCCAGCAGCTCCGGGACTAGCATTGAGACCCAGTACTTC
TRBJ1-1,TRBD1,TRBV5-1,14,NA,CASSSGQGNTEAFF,TGCGCCAGCAGCTCCGGACAGGGAAACACTGAAGCTTTCTTT
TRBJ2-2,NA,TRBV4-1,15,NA,CASSQQPGPTGELFF,TGCGCCAGCAGCCAGCAGCCCGGACCCACCGGGGAGCTGTTTTTT
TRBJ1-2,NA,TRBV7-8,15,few,CASSATDIVNYGYTF,TGTGCCAGCAGCGCGACAGACATCGTCAACTATGGCTACACCTTC
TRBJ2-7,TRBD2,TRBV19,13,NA,CASNSGSPYEQYF,TGTGCCAGTAATAGCGGGAGCCCCTACGAGCAGTACTTC
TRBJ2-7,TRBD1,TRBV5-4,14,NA,CASSTGTALLEQYF,TGTGCCAGCAGCACCGGGACAGCCCTACTTGAGCAGTACTTC
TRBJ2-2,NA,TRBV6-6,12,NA,CASGEYAGELFF,TGTGCCAGCGGGGAGTACGCTGGGGAGCTGTTTTTT
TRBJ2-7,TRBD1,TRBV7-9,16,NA,CASSSRGGLSSYEQYF,TGTGCCAGCAGCTCCCGAGGGGGCCTAAGCTCCTACGAGCAGTACTTC
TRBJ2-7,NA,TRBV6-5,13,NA,CASSRGSYYEQYF,TGTGCCAGCAGCCGAGGGTCTTACTACGAGCAGTACTTC
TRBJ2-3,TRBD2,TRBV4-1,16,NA,CASSQGTSGVSDTQYF,TGCGCCAGCAGCCAAGGTACTAGCGGAGTATCAGATACGCAGTATTTT
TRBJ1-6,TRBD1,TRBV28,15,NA,CASSRGQGANSPLHF,TGTGCCAGCAGTCGTGGACAGGGGGCTAATTCACCCCTCCACTTT